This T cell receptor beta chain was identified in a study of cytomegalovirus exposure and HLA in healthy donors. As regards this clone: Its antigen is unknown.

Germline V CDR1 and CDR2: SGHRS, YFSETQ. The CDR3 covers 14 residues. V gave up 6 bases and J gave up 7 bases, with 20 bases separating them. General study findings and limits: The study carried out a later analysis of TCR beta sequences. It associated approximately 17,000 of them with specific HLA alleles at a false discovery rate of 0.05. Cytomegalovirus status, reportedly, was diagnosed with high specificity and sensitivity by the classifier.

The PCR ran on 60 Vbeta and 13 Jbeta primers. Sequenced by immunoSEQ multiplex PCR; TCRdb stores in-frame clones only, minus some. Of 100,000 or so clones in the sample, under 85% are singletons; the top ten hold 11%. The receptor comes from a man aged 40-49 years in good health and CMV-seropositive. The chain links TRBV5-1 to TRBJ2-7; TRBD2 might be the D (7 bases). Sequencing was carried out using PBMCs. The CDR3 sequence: CASTQGGGFDEQYF. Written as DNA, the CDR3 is TGCGCCAGCACTCAAGGGGGGGGTTTCGATGAGCAGTACTTC. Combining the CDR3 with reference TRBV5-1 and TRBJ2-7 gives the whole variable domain KAGVTQTPRYLIKTRGQQVTLSCSPISGHRSVSWYQQTPGQGLQFLFEYFSETQRNKGNFPGRFSGRQFSNSRSEMNVSTLELGDSALYLCASTQGGGFDEQYFGPGTRLTVT.